The entry below gives a single TCR beta chain sequence along with its context. The entry originates in a study of technical replicates of blood from a handful of donors. Produced via immunoSEQ multiplex PCR; TCRdb's table is partial and in-frame only. The table lists 75,000 to 100,000 clones, less than 95% of them singletons. With 8 bases removed from V and 8 bases from J, the gap between germline ends came to 18 bases. The CDR3 covers 13 residues. Per the germline V gene, CDR1 is MNHEY and CDR2 is SMNVEV (reference sequence). This chain joins TRBV27 and TRBJ1-2, with D perhaps matching TRBD1 (5 bases). This sequence was found in a human donor in good health. Sequencing was carried out using T cells isolated from PBMCs. The CDR3 DNA is TGTGCCAGCCCCCTCCAAGGGGCGCAAGGCTACACCTTC. Its translation is CASPLQGAQGYTF.